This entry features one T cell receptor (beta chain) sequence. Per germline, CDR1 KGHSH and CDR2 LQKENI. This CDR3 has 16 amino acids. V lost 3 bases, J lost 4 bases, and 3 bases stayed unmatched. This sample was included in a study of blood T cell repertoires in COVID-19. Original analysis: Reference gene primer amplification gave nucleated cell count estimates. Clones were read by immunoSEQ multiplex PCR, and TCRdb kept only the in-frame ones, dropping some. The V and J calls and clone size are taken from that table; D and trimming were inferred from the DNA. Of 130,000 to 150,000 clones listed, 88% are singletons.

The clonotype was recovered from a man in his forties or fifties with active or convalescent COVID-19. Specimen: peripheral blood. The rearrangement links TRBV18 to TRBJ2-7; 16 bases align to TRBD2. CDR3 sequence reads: CASSPGGLAGGYEQYF. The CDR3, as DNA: TGTGCCAGCTCACCGGGGGGACTAGCGGGAGGGTACGAGCAGTACTTC. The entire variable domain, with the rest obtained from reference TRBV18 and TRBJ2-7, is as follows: NAGVMQNPRHLVRRRGQEARLRCSPMKGHSHVYWYRQLPEEGLKFMVYLQKENIIDESGMPKERFSAEFPKEGPSILRIQQVVRGDSAAYFCASSPGGLAGGYEQYFGPGTRLTVT.